This T cell receptor (beta chain) was documented in a study of T cell responses to AZD1222 COVID-19 vaccine. General study points: Nearly half of spike-specific TCRs reportedly target unmutated variant regions.

Whether given at about 4 or about 12 weeks, second doses were pooled. A remark on this clone: Its antigen remains unknown.

Profiled with immunoSEQ multiplex PCR; TCRdb holds only in-frame clones, not every one. The table lists roughly 110,000 clones, roughly 87% of them singletons, with 6.5% to 10% in the top ten. This TCR was sampled from an adult who received the AZD1222 COVID-19 vaccine. The starting material was peripheral blood, obtained 28 days after the second AZD1222 dose.

The CDR3 bases are TGTGCCAGCAGCTCGAGCGGGGGGTTCTCCTACGAGCAGTACTTC. Translated, it gives CASSSSGGFSYEQYF. The V call is TRBV5-4, the J call TRBJ2-7, with 9 bases lining up with TRBD2. Trimming removed 3 bases from V and 0 bases from J; junction bases left unmatched: 4. The CDR3 length is 15 residues. Germline V gene lookup returns CDR1 SGHNT and CDR2 YYREEE (reference sequence).